The rows below give T cell receptor beta chains drawn from one sample of a study of CD8 T cells in Susac syndrome. TCRdb itself ran the immunoSEQ multiplex PCR reads through MiXCR, one entry per CDR3 protein. The repertoire holds 350,000 to 550,000 distinct CDR3 sequences, with more than 80% as singletons. The sequenced sample was CD8+ T cells from PBMCs. The source is a human donor with multiple sclerosis. CDR3s include the opening cysteine and the closing phenylalanine or tryptophan. The D gene is left open where the match is weak. A row's size may be missing; if present it is once, few, many or a size class.

j_call,d_call,v_call,clone_size,cdr3_nt,cdr3_aa
TRBJ2-1,TRBD2,TRBV15,-,TGTGCCACCAGTCAACTAGCGGGGAATGAGCAGTTCTTC,CATSQLAGNEQFF
TRBJ2-2,-,TRBV27,few,TGTGCCAGCAGATTGAACACCGGGGAGCTGTTTTTT,CASRLNTGELFF
TRBJ1-2,TRBD1,TRBV28,-,TGTGCCAGCAGTTCCCGACAGGGAGGTAACTATGGCTACACCTTC,CASSSRQGGNYGYTF
TRBJ2-1,-,TRBV24-1,-,TGTGCCACCAGTGATTCCAGGGCATGGTACAATGAGCAGTTCTTC,CATSDSRAWYNEQFF
TRBJ2-3,TRBD2,TRBV4-1,-,TGCGCCAGCAGCCGAGCGGGAGATATCACAGATACGCAGTATTTT,CASSRAGDITDTQYF
TRBJ2-2,-,TRBV19,-,TGTGCCAGTAGTGTCGAAACGGCCGGGGAGCTGTTTTTT,CASSVETAGELFF
TRBJ2-3,-,TRBV29-1,once,TGCAGCGTCGAACCCGACAGAAAAACAGATACGCAGTATTTT,CSVEPDRKTDTQYF
TRBJ1-1,-,TRBV30,few,TGTGCCTGGAGTGTTTTGGGGAACACTGAAGCTTTCTTT,CAWSVLGNTEAFF
TRBJ2-1,-,TRBV7-6,-,TGTGCCAGCAGCCCCCCGGACAGCAATGAGCAGTTCTTC,CASSPPDSNEQFF
TRBJ2-7,-,TRBV7-9,few,TGTGCCAGCAGCCCCCACGGTGGCTACGAGCAGTACTTC,CASSPHGGYEQYF
TRBJ2-6,-,TRBV6-5,-,TGTGCCAGCAGTTACAACGGCGAGAGGGCCAACGTCCTGACTTTC,CASSYNGERANVLTF
TRBJ2-7,TRBD2,TRBV20-1,few,TGCAGTGCTAGGGCGAGCGGGAGTCTCGACGAGCAGTACTTC,CSARASGSLDEQYF
TRBJ2-1,-,TRBV24-1,-,TGTGCCACCAGTGAGGGGGGCCACGATCTTTACAATGAGCAGTTCTTC,CATSEGGHDLYNEQFF
TRBJ1-2,-,TRBV27,once,TGTGCCAGCAGTTTATTAGGTGGTAAGGACGATGGCTACACCTTC,CASSLLGGKDDGYTF
TRBJ2-7,TRBD1,TRBV11-2,few,TGTGCCAGCAGCGGGGACAGGGGTTTGTCCTACGAGCAGTACTTC,CASSGDRGLSYEQYF
TRBJ2-1,-,TRBV5-4,once,TGTGCCAGCAGCTTGGGAGACAGTGCCTATTCCTACAATGAGCAGTTCTTC,CASSLGDSAYSYNEQFF
TRBJ1-2,TRBD1,TRBV6-6,once,TGTGCCAGCAGTTACGGACAGGGCGTAGCCTATGGCTACACCTTC,CASSYGQGVAYGYTF
TRBJ2-1,TRBD1,TRBV30,-,TGTGCCTGGAGTACGCGACAGGGGCCCAATGAGCAGTTCTTC,CAWSTRQGPNEQFF
TRBJ1-4,-,TRBV7-9,-,TGTGCCAGCAGCTTAGGAATAGATCTGGGAGAAAAACTGTTTTTT,CASSLGIDLGEKLFF
TRBJ1-1,-,TRBV14,few,TGTGCCAGCAGCCCCCGGAGAACGTACACTGAAGCTTTCTTT,CASSPRRTYTEAFF
TRBJ2-1,-,TRBV25-1,-,TGTGCCAGCAGTGAATTCGGGTCTAAAGTGTTGGATGAGCAGTTCTTC,CASSEFGSKVLDEQFF
TRBJ2-1,TRBD2,TRBV4-1,-,TGCGCCAGCAGTGACCTAGCGGGAGGGAGGAATGAGCAGTTCTTC,CASSDLAGGRNEQFF
TRBJ1-2,-,TRBV12-3/TRBV12-4,few,TGTGCCAGCAGTTTGGGAACCGATCGATTTGGCTACACCTTC,CASSLGTDRFGYTF
TRBJ1-2,TRBD1,TRBV11-2,-,TGTGCCAGCAGCTTAGGAGGGACAGGGGGCGCGACGTACTATGGCTACACCTTC,CASSLGGTGGATYYGYTF
TRBJ2-7,-,TRBV30,few,TGTGCCTGGAGTGTCACGGGGGCTGAGCAGTACTTC,CAWSVTGAEQYF
TRBJ1-2,-,TRBV3-1,-,TGTGCCAGCAGCCAAGTTCAGGGCTATGGCTACACCTTC,CASSQVQGYGYTF
TRBJ2-7,-,TRBV18,-,TGTGCCAGCTCACCCAACGGGACGGCATTTTGGCAGTACTTC,CASSPNGTAFWQYF
TRBJ1-1,TRBD1,TRBV5-1,-,TGCGCCAGCAGCACCGGACAGGGTGGGAACACTGAAGCTTTCTTT,CASSTGQGGNTEAFF
TRBJ2-1,TRBD2,TRBV7-3,-,TGTGCCAGCAGCTTAGTTAGGAGGGTAAAGCGGGGGACATACAATGAGCAGTTCTTC,CASSLVRRVKRGTYNEQFF
TRBJ1-5,TRBD1,TRBV27,-,TGTGCCAGCAGTTTAGGGACAGGGATTAATCAGCCCCAGCATTTT,CASSLGTGINQPQHF
TRBJ1-6,TRBD1,TRBV27,-,TGTGCCAGCAGTCAATCGACAGGGGCAGAAAATTCACCCCTCCACTTT,CASSQSTGAENSPLHF
TRBJ1-1,-,TRBV6-5,-,TGTGCCAGCAGTCCATCGGGGGGGGACACTGAAGCTTTCTTT,CASSPSGGDTEAFF
TRBJ1-1,TRBD1,TRBV11-2,-,TGTGCCAGCAGCTTATTGGGACAGGGATACACTGAAGCTTTCTTT,CASSLLGQGYTEAFF
TRBJ2-1,-,TRBV19,-,TGTGCCAGTAGTGTTTGGGGGAATGAGCAGTTCTTC,CASSVWGNEQFF
TRBJ2-7,-,TRBV27,-,TGTGCCAGCAGTTCCTTCTCACCTACCTACGAGCAGTACTTC,CASSSFSPTYEQYF
TRBJ2-1,TRBD2,TRBV13,-,TGTGCCAGCAGTACCCAACTAGCGGGAGTTACGTACAATGAGCAGTTCTTC,CASSTQLAGVTYNEQFF
TRBJ2-7,-,TRBV11-2,-,TGTGCCAGCAGCTCATCCCCTAGTTTCATCGAGCAGTACTTC,CASSSSPSFIEQYF
TRBJ2-7,TRBD1,TRBV7-6,-,TGTGCCAGCAGCTTAGTCTCAGGGGGCGACGAGCAGTACTTC,CASSLVSGGDEQYF
TRBJ1-1,-,TRBV27,-,TGTGCCAGTGAGGACACCGGGAACACTGAAGCTTTCTTT,CASEDTGNTEAFF
TRBJ2-7,-,TRBV2,-,TGTGCCAGCAGTGGAGGGAATCTCTACGAGCAGTACTTC,CASSGGNLYEQYF
TRBJ2-7,-,TRBV10-3,-,TGTGCCATCAGTGAGGAGGGATGGGAGCAGTACTTC,CAISEEGWEQYF
TRBJ1-1,-,TRBV3-1,-,TGTGCCAGCAGCCACCTGACAGTAGCCGTCGGGGCTTTCTTT,CASSHLTVAVGAFF
TRBJ2-1,-,TRBV6-2/TRBV6-3,-,TGTGCCAGCACTGTTACACGGGGGAATGAGCAGTTCTTC,CASTVTRGNEQFF
TRBJ1-3,-,TRBV27,-,TGTGCCAGCGCGTCCGGGACTGGGCCTGGAAACACCATATATTTT,CASASGTGPGNTIYF
TRBJ1-1,-,TRBV6-1,few,TGTGCCAGCAGCCACCCCAGGGGAGGAACTGAAGCTTTCTTT,CASSHPRGGTEAFF
TRBJ1-5,-,TRBV20-1,-,TGCAGTGCTAATAAAGGATATAGCAATCAGCCCCAGCATTTT,CSANKGYSNQPQHF
TRBJ1-1,TRBD1,TRBV9,once,TGTGCCAGCAGCGCAGGACAGGGCTGGACTGAAGCTTTCTTT,CASSAGQGWTEAFF
TRBJ2-2,-,TRBV15,-,TGTGCCACCAGCAGTCCGGATCGGGGCGGGGAGCTGTTTTTT,CATSSPDRGGELFF
TRBJ1-1,-,TRBV6-5,-,TGTGCCAGCACCCTACTCGGGAACACTGAAGCTTTCTTT,CASTLLGNTEAFF
TRBJ2-1,TRBD2,TRBV20-1,-,TGCAGTGCTAGCACACCGGGACTAGCGGGATCCGAGCAGTTCTTC,CSASTPGLAGSEQFF
TRBJ1-5,-,TRBV13,-,TGTGCCAGCAGCCGTCAGGGAGGTGGAGGTCAGCCCCAGCATTTT,CASSRQGGGGQPQHF
TRBJ2-7,-,TRBV5-6,-,TGTGCCAGCAGCTTGGATCTCCACGAGCAGTACTTC,CASSLDLHEQYF
TRBJ1-1,-,TRBV20-1,-,TGCAGTGCTAGACCAAGCTTGAACACTGAAGCTTTCTTT,CSARPSLNTEAFF
TRBJ2-1,-,TRBV12-3/TRBV12-4,-,TGTGCCAGCAGTTTTGACTACAACAATGAGCAGTTCTTC,CASSFDYNNEQFF